The 6 T cell receptor beta chains in this list originate from one sample, sequenced in a study of OX40 agonist ivuxolimab in advanced cancers. Repertoires were generated with immunoSEQ multiplex PCR, while TCRdb's copy carries only in-frame clones and drops some. Among approximately 49,000 clones listed, approximately 79% were seen once. Sample: CD4+ or CD8+ T cells sorted from blood, taken in a trial of the OX40 agonist ivuxolimab. The receptor source for this set is an adult with an advanced solid tumor such as melanoma, head and neck, liver or kidney cancer.

The chain recombines TRBV2 with TRBJ2-3, with 10 bases fitting TRBD2. The CDR3 spans 16 residues. The J segment lost 9 bases and the V segment lost 6 bases, leaving 15 bases of the junction unmatched. From germline, CDR1 is SNHLY and CDR2 FYNNEI. In nucleotides, the CDR3 is TGTGCCAGCAGCGCCTTAACTAGCGGGACGTTTGAGACGCAGTATTTT. Its translation: CASSALTSGTFETQYF.

The V and J genes are TRBV5-6 and TRBJ2-1, with 11 bases that match TRBD2. This CDR3 spans 16 amino acids. The germline V gene has CDR1 SGHDT and CDR2 YYEEEE. The ends lost 4 bases at V and 1 base at J; junction bases unmatched: 4. DNA for the CDR3: TGTGCCAGCAGCCCTAGACTAGCGGGGTCCTACAATGAGCAGTTCTTC. This translates into CASSPRLAGSYNEQFF. Full variable domain (missing parts from reference TRBV5-6 and TRBJ2-1): DAGVTQSPTHLIKTRGQQVTLRCSPKSGHDTVSWYQQALGQGPQFIFQYYEEEERQRGNFPDRFSGHQFPNYSSELNVNALLLGDSALYLCASSPRLAGSYNEQFFGPGTRLTVL.

This chain links TRBV5-4 with TRBJ1-5; D is uncertain. Trimming stripped 4 bases from V and 3 bases from J, with 14 bases between. This CDR3 contains 15 residues. The germline gives CDR1 SGHNT, CDR2 YYREEE (reference sequence). The CDR3 region has the DNA TGTGCCAGCAGCCTCGGGCCAGAAACCAATCAGCCCCAGCATTTT. Protein: CASSLGPETNQPQHF. The whole variable domain, filled in from reference TRBV5-4 and TRBJ1-5, reads ETGVTQSPTHLIKTRGQQVTLRCSSQSGHNTVSWYQQALGQGPQFIFQYYREEENGRGNFPPRFSGLQFPNYSSELNVNALELDDSALYLCASSLGPETNQPQHFGDGTRLSIL.

The chain carries TRBV30 and TRBJ2-7, with a weak D call TRBD1 (5 bases). Germline CDR1 is GTSNPN and CDR2 is SVGIG (reference sequence). The ends were cut back, 3 bases at V and 2 bases at J, with 17 bases in the middle. CDR3 length: 15 residues. The DNA of the CDR3 is TGTGCCTGGAGCGGCAGGGTACAGCAGGCCTACGAGCAGTACTTC. Translating gives CAWSGRVQQAYEQYF.

This sequence joins TRBV10-3 and TRBJ2-7; 13 bases map to TRBD2. CDR1 and CDR2 (germline): ENHRY, SYGVKD. The CDR3 consists of 17 residues. J gave up 4 bases and V 0 bases, and 6 bases lay outside the gene matches. CDR3: CAISESRRLAGGYEQYF. In DNA form, the CDR3 reads TGTGCCATCAGTGAGTCACGGAGACTAGCGGGAGGATACGAGCAGTACTTC.

This chain connects TRBV19 to TRBJ1-5; TRBD1 matches 10 bases. The CDR3 runs to 15 residues. J lost 2 bases, V lost 6 bases, and 4 bases had no gene match. From germline, CDR1 is LNHDA and CDR2 SQIVND (reference sequence). The CDR3 region is CASRPGQGGNQPQHF. CDR3 DNA sequence: TGTGCCAGTAGGCCCGGACAGGGGGGCAATCAGCCCCAGCATTTT.